This T cell receptor (beta chain) comes out of a study of T-cell reconstitution after alpha-beta-depleted transplantation in children. This clonotype was counted only a few times. The CDR3 spans 16 residues. The J segment lost 2 bases and the V segment lost 7 bases, leaving 9 bases of the junction unmatched. Preparation of the TCRbeta library used unique molecular identifiers. TCRdb itself ran the PCR reads through MiXCR, one entry per CDR3 protein. The sample has over 150,000 distinct CDR3 sequences, 13% to 15% seen once. Sequencing was performed on PBMCs from the stem cell graft donor, taken from the stem cell graft. The sequence derives from a human donor who donated a stem cell graft to a child with acute lymphoblastic leukemia. The chain recombines TRBV12-3 or TRBV12-4 with TRBJ1-4, with TRBD1 matching 8 bases. CDR3 DNA: TGTGCCAGCACTACCGGGACAGGAGGCACTAATGAAAAACTGTTTTTT. Protein: CASTTGTGGTNEKLFF.